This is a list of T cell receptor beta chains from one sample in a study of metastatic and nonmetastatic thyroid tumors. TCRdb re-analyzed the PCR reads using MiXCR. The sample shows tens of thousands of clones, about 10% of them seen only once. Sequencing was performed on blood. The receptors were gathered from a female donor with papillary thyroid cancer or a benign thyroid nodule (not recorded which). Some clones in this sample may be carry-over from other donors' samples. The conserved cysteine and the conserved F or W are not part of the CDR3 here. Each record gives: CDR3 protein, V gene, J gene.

CDR3 protein: AWSGDSGPEAF; V gene: TRBV30; J gene: TRBJ1-1
CDR3 protein: SARLAGGIEQY; V gene: TRBV20-1; J gene: TRBJ2-7
CDR3 protein: ASRRAALGQPQH; V gene: TRBV6-1; J gene: TRBJ1-5
CDR3 protein: ASSETGVLFSGYT; V gene: TRBV2; J gene: TRBJ1-2
CDR3 protein: ASSRTSGSYEQY; V gene: TRBV5-5; J gene: TRBJ2-7
CDR3 protein: ASSPRGDSGNTIY; V gene: TRBV5-1; J gene: TRBJ1-3
CDR3 protein: ASSGLRDGDPLGANVLT; V gene: TRBV2; J gene: TRBJ2-6
CDR3 protein: ASSPGDSGANVLT; V gene: TRBV4-2; J gene: TRBJ2-6
CDR3 protein: ASSLEASGVSGANVLT; V gene: TRBV4-1; J gene: TRBJ2-6
CDR3 protein: ASTRVWGNEQF; V gene: TRBV6-1; J gene: TRBJ2-1
CDR3 protein: AWSDTGRGYT; V gene: TRBV30; J gene: TRBJ1-2
CDR3 protein: ASRAWTGDTGELF; V gene: TRBV6-2/TRBV6-3; J gene: TRBJ2-2
CDR3 protein: ASKRQGSEQY; V gene: TRBV12-3/TRBV12-4; J gene: TRBJ2-7
CDR3 protein: ASSPRVAGTGIYNEQF; V gene: TRBV6-5; J gene: TRBJ2-1
CDR3 protein: SARDFREGRYEQF; V gene: TRBV20-1; J gene: TRBJ2-1
CDR3 protein: ASSLGQLDTQY; V gene: TRBV7-7; J gene: TRBJ2-3
CDR3 protein: ASSSGTAYGCT; V gene: TRBV6-1; J gene: TRBJ1-2